The present entry profiles one T cell receptor (beta chain) with its context. What it binds is unknown. Germline-derived CDR1 and CDR2 are MDHEN and SYDVKM. The CDR3 runs 14 residues. Deletions cut 3 bases from V and 3 bases from J, with 6 bases between. TCRdb keeps only in-frame clones here, not all; method: immunoSEQ multiplex PCR. The sample has 2.3 million or so clones, approximately 93% seen once; the top ten hold approximately 0.4%. The data originate from a study of shared clonotypes between healthy human individuals. Findings and caveats of the study: A few donors had around 5.5% of their naive CD4 clonotypes in common.

J is TRBJ2-6 and V is TRBV28; D assignment may be TRBD1 or TRBD2 (5 bases each). Sequencing input: naive CD4+ T cells from PBMCs. Indicated subset: CD45RA+ positively selected. The receptor was derived from a man between 18 and 29 years old in good health. Some clones in this sample may be carry-over from other donors' samples. CDR3 in DNA: TGTGCCAGCAGTTTGGGGGTTGGGGCCAACGTCCTGACTTTC. Translating it yields CASSLGVGANVLTF.